This T cell receptor (beta chain) stems from a study of T cells in localized non-small cell lung cancer. Study findings and constraints: Longer overall survival was associated with a higher density of T cells in the blood. Analysis by sequencing included only one tumor region, so heterogeneity remains possible. Paired adjacent lung recovered a median around 60 of the top 100 tumor clones.

Data came from immunoSEQ multiplex PCR; TCRdb stores just in-frame clones and leaves some out. The data show under 40,000 clones, approximately 84% seen once. Comment on this clone: No antigen is known for it.

The input for sequencing was peripheral blood, taken before any cancer treatment. The origin of this receptor is a male donor at least 60 years old with stage III lung adenocarcinoma.

This CDR3 reads CASSPRVGQDEQYF. The CDR3 nucleotides read TGTGCCAGCTCACCACGTGTAGGGCAGGACGAGCAGTACTTC. The V call is TRBV18, the J call TRBJ2-7; unclear D gene. The V gene's germline CDR1 is KGHSH and CDR2 LQKENI. The CDR3 runs 14 residues. With 1 base removed from V and 5 bases from J, the gap between germline ends came to 12 bases.